The 11 T cell receptor beta chains given below trace back to one sample, sequenced in a study of cytomegalovirus exposure and HLA in healthy donors. Data came from immunoSEQ multiplex PCR; TCRdb stores just in-frame clones and leaves some out. The sample shows roughly 86,000 clones, 96% of them seen only once. Sequencing was done on a sample of PBMCs. The receptor set was obtained from a man younger than 35 in good health and CMV-seropositive.

The chain carries TRBV7-6 and TRBJ1-1, with 12 bases fitting TRBD1. Germline CDR1 reads SGHVS; CDR2 reads FNYEAQ. With V trimmed by 5 bases and J by 5 bases, 15 bases remained unmatched. CDR3 length equals 18 residues. The CDR3 spells CASSDQTGTGGGGTEAFF. CDR3 bases: TGTGCCAGCAGCGATCAAACCGGGACAGGGGGCGGAGGGACTGAAGCTTTCTTT.

This clone was detected only once. The genes are TRBV5-6 and TRBJ1-2; 7 bases agree with TRBD1. Per the germline V gene, CDR1 is SGHDT and CDR2 is YYEEEE. Trimming removed 0 bases from V and 0 bases from J; junction bases left unmatched: 8. The CDR3 covers 17 residues. The CDR3 sequence is CASSLETGWKANYGYTF. The CDR3 DNA reads TGTGCCAGCAGCTTGGAGACAGGGTGGAAGGCTAACTATGGCTACACCTTC.

V is TRBV2 and J is TRBJ1-1; D unresolved. The germline CDR1 and CDR2 sequences are SNHLY and FYNNEI. Trimming left V 5 bases short and J 3 bases short, with 16 bases between. The CDR3 loop spans 15 amino acids. The CDR3 loop reads CASSSGLPAYTEAFF. The CDR3 bases are TGTGCCAGCAGTTCCGGACTACCGGCGTACACTGAAGCTTTCTTT.

The J gene is TRBJ1-4, the V gene TRBV29-1; 7 bases align to TRBD1. Germline V gives CDR1 SQVTM, CDR2 ANQGSEA. The J segment lost 7 bases and the V segment lost 6 bases, leaving 11 bases of the junction unmatched. The CDR3 consists of 14 residues. The CDR3 DNA sequence: TGCAGCGTGACTACGACAGGGAACGCTGAAAAACTGTTTTTT. As protein: CSVTTTGNAEKLFF.

This chain connects TRBV19 to TRBJ1-2; 8 nucleotides align to TRBD1. The CDR3 is 18 residues long. Unmatched junction bases numbered 19, after V lost 6 bases and J lost 4 bases. Germline CDR1 reads LNHDA; CDR2 reads SQIVND (reference sequence). CDR3: CASRGWDRIPSFGYGYTF. DNA for the CDR3: TGTGCCAGTAGGGGATGGGACAGGATCCCTTCGTTCGGCTATGGCTACACCTTC.

The genes are TRBV28 and TRBJ2-2; TRBD1 agrees at 8 bases. Germline V lookup: CDR1 MDHEN, CDR2 SYDVKM. The CDR3 length is 15 residues. The J segment lost 5 bases and the V segment lost 3 bases, leaving 5 bases of the junction unmatched. CDR3: CASSLTGAGTGELFF. The CDR3 coding sequence is TGTGCCAGCAGTTTGACAGGGGCAGGGACCGGGGAGCTGTTTTTT.

The chain links TRBV7-2 to TRBJ1-3; D remains unclear. The CDR3 totals 13 residues. Looked up from germline, CDR1 is SGHTA and CDR2 is FQGNSA. Trimming removed 4 bases from V and 0 bases from J, with 4 bases in between. The chain's CDR3 is CASSSSSGNTIYF. The CDR3 DNA sequence: TGTGCCAGCAGCTCGAGCTCTGGAAACACCATATATTTT.

This clone was found once. The chain combines TRBV28 with TRBJ2-6; 12 nucleotides line up with TRBD2. Germline CDR1 reads MDHEN; CDR2 reads SYDVKM. Trimming cost V 6 bases and J 2 bases; bases outside gene matches: 5. The CDR3 extends over 17 amino acids. CDR3 in DNA: TGTGCCAGCAGGACTAGCGGGAGAAAAGCTGGGGCCAACGTCCTGACTTTC. Translation: CASRTSGRKAGANVLTF.

The rearrangement joins TRBV27 to TRBJ2-7; possibly TRBD2 for D (6 bases). The CDR3 has 16 residues. The germline CDR1 and CDR2 sequences are MNHEY and SMNVEV (reference sequence). V was clipped by 4 bases and J by 1 base, with 17 bases between them. CDR3 nucleotides: TGTGCCAGCAGTTCTCTCGGGAGTCTGGCTTCCTACGAGCAGTACTTC. Protein product: CASSSLGSLASYEQYF.

The genes are TRBV7-9 and TRBJ1-1, with a possible D match to TRBD1 (6 bases). The CDR3 is made up of 13 amino acids. In germline, CDR1 is SEHNR, CDR2 FQNEAQ (reference sequence). The V gene lost 5 bases and the J gene lost 1 base, with 8 bases spanning the gap. The CDR3 spells CASSLTGNTEAFF. In DNA, the CDR3 is TGTGCCAGCAGCCTGACAGGGAACACTGAAGCTTTCTTT.

J is TRBJ2-2 and V is TRBV27; D gene unclear. V was clipped by 6 bases and J by 4 bases, with 18 bases between them. The CDR3 consists of 16 residues. Germline values: CDR1 MNHEY, CDR2 SMNVEV (reference sequence). This CDR3 is CASRSHDWVSTGELFF. CDR3 DNA: TGTGCCAGCAGATCCCACGACTGGGTGAGCACCGGGGAGCTGTTTTTT.